The clone carrying this T cell receptor beta chain has just a few counts. Its antigen is as yet unknown. The sample's time point: pretreatment peripheral blood. Patients in the study were battling locally advanced or metastatic urothelial carcinoma. Germline V gives CDR1 SEHNR, CDR2 FQNEAQ (reference sequence). V lost 5 bases to trimming and J lost 2 bases, with 9 bases between them. The CDR3 runs to 13 residues. This entry belongs to a study of PD-L1 blockade in urothelial cancer. Study at large: Analyses were performed on blood at 3 weeks after treatment start (the second dose) and at 6 weeks. Study conclusions and caveats: Durable-benefit cases showed more tumor-associated blood clone expansion at 3 weeks.

Libraries were prepared by immunoSEQ multiplex PCR; TCRdb keeps only in-frame clonotypes and omits some of them. The profile shows some 74,000 clones, around 85% of them singletons. The sequence derives from a man aged 40-49 years with urothelial cancer. Source: PBMCs, taken around atezolizumab (anti-PD-L1) treatment. V gene TRBV7-9 combines with J gene TRBJ1-1, with a weak D call TRBD1 (5 bases). The CDR3 protein is CASSRRGNTEAFF. In DNA, the CDR3 is TGTGCCAGCAGCAGGAGGGGAAACACTGAAGCTTTCTTT.